The clone carrying this T cell receptor beta chain was recorded only once. The source of the sample is a study of blood T cell repertoires in COVID-19. Background on the study: The study drew acute and convalescent COVID-19 samples from the United States, Italy and Spain. PBMCs, B-cell-depleted T cells, or T cells provided the cDNA or gDNA that made up the material.

V trimming: 5 bases; J trimming: 2 bases; junction bases outside the gene matches: 8. CDR3 length: 15 amino acids. CDR1 and CDR2 (germline): MNHEY, SMNVEV (reference sequence). Original processing notes: Reference gene primer amplification gave estimated nucleated cell counts. Assay used: immunoSEQ multiplex PCR; TCRdb lists only in-frame clones, some missing. V and J calls and clone size come straight from that table; D and trimming were deduced from the DNA. This sample has about 160,000 clones; more than 85% occur once, and the top ten carry 0.5% to 0.55%. The sequence was obtained from a man aged 45-65 years with acute or convalescent COVID-19. The chain combines TRBV27 with TRBJ2-5; 7 bases fit TRBD2. The sequenced sample consisted of peripheral blood. The CDR3 here is CASSTSVGRQETQYF. The CDR3 bases are TGTGCCAGCAGTACTAGCGTAGGACGGCAAGAGACCCAGTACTTC.